The source of this T cell receptor (beta chain) is a study of cytomegalovirus exposure and HLA in healthy donors. The PCR contained 60 Vbeta and 13 Jbeta primers. Data came from immunoSEQ multiplex PCR; TCRdb stores just in-frame clones and leaves some out. Of about 240,000 clones listed, approximately 81% are singletons. V lost 0 bases to trimming and J lost 6 bases; unmatched junction nucleotides: 5. The CDR3 spans 15 residues. Per germline, CDR1 SGHRS and CDR2 YFSETQ. The receptor's source is a girl aged 2 to 9 in good health and CMV-seronegative. Input material: PBMCs. The V and J genes are TRBV5-1 and TRBJ2-1; 8 bases map to TRBD2. CDR3 residues: CASSLGTSGSNEQFF. The CDR3 DNA reads as TGCGCCAGCAGCTTGGGTACTAGCGGCAGCAATGAGCAGTTCTTC.